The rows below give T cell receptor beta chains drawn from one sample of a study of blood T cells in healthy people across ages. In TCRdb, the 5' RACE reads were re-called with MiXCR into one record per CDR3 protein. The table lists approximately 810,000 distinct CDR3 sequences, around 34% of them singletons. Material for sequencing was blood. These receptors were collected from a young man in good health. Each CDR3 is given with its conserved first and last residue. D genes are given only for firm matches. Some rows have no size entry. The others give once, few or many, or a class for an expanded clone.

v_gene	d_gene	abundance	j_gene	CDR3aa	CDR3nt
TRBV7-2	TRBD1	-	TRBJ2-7	CVSKGQAYEQYF	TGTGTCAGCAAAGGACAGGCCTACGAGCAGTACTTC
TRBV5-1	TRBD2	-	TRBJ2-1	CASSWGLAGLGNEQFF	TGCGCCAGCAGCTGGGGACTAGCGGGACTAGGCAATGAGCAGTTCTTC
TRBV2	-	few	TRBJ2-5	CASRPRQETQYF	TGTGCCAGCAGACCACGACAAGAGACCCAGTACTTC
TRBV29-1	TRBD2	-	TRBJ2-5	CSVFTGTSGASYNEQYF	TGCAGCGTTTTTACCGGGACTAGCGGGGCGTCCTACAATGAGCAGTACTTC
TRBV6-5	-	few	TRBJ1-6	CASRPGESYNSPLHF	TGTGCCAGCAGGCCAGGGGAATCCTATAATTCACCCCTCCACTTT
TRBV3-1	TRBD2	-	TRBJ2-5	CASSRQPTSGQETRYF	TGTGCCAGCAGCCGTCAACCTACTAGCGGGCAAGAGACCCGGTACTTC
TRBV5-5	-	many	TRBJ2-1	CASSLASNPSYNEQFF	TGTGCCAGCAGCTTGGCGTCTAACCCCTCCTACAATGAGCAGTTCTTC
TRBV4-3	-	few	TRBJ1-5	CASSQDSGAGGNQPQHF	TGCGCCAGCAGCCAAGACTCGGGGGCCGGTGGCAATCAGCCCCAGCATTTT
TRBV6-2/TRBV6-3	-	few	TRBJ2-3	CASSHTGPDTDTQYF	TGTGCCAGCAGTCATACCGGGCCCGACACAGATACGCAGTATTTT
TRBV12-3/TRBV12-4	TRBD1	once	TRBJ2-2	CASSLVFQGANTGELFF	TGTGCCAGCAGTTTAGTCTTTCAGGGGGCCAACACCGGGGAGCTGTTTTTT
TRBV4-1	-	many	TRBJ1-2	CASSQERGSGYTF	TGCGCCAGCAGCCAAGAGAGGGGAAGTGGCTACACCTTC
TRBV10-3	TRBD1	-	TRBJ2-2	CAIRPNTGGKTGELFF	TGTGCCATCAGACCCAACACAGGGGGCAAAACCGGGGAGCTGTTTTTT
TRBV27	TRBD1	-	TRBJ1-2	CASQDRGGDGYTF	TGTGCCAGCCAGGACAGGGGTGGTGATGGCTACACCTTC
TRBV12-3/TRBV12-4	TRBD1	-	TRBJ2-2	CTSSSWTGIMTGELFF	TGTACCAGCAGTTCCTGGACAGGAATAATGACCGGGGAGCTGTTTTTT
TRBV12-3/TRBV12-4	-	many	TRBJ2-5	CASGGLIGETQYF	TGTGCCAGCGGAGGACTAATAGGCGAGACCCAGTACTTC
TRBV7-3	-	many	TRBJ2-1	CASSLQGGYTYNEQFF	TGTGCCAGCAGCTTACAGGGGGGCTACACCTACAATGAGCAGTTCTTC
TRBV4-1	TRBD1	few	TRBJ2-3	CASSQPGRDRGDTQYF	TGCGCCAGCAGCCAGCCGGGCCGGGACAGAGGGGATACGCAGTATTTT
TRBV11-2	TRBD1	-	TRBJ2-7	CASSLRTGGAFHEQYF	TGTGCCAGCAGCCTCAGGACAGGGGGCGCGTTCCACGAGCAGTACTTC